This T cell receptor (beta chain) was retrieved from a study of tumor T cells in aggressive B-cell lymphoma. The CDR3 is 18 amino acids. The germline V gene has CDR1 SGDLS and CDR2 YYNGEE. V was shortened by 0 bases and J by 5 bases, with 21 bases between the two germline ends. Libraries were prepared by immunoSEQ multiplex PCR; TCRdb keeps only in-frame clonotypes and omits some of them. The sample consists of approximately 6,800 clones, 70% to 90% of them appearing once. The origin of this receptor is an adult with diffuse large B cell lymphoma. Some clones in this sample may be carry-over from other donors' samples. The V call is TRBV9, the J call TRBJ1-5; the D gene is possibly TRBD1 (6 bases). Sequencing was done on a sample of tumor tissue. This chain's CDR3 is CASSVVKNGTQGHQPQHF. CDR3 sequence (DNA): TGTGCCAGCAGCGTAGTAAAGAACGGGACCCAGGGGCATCAGCCCCAGCATTTT.